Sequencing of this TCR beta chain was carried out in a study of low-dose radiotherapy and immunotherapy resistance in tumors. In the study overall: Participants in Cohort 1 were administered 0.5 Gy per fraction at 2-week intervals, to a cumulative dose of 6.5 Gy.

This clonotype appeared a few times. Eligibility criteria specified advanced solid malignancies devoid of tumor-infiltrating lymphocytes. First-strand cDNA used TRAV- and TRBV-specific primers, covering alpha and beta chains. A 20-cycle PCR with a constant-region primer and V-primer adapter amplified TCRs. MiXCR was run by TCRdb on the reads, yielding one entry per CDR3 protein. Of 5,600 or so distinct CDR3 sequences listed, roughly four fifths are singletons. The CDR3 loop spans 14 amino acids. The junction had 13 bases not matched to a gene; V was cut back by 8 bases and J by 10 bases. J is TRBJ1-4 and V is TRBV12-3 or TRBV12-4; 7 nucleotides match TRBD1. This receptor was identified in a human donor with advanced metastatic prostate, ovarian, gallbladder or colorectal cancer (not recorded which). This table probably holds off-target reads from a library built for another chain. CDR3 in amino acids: CASGQGVFGRKLFF. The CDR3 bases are TGTGCCAGCGGGCAGGGGGTGTTCGGCAGAAAACTGTTTTTT.